This entry lists 29 T cell receptor beta chains sequenced from one sample in a study of blood T cell repertoires in COVID-19. Profiling relied on immunoSEQ multiplex PCR, and the TCRdb table lists in-frame clones only, not all of them. The sample has a few hundred thousand clones; roughly four fifths are singletons. Sequenced material: PBMCs or T cells enriched from blood (not recorded which). The receptors shown here come from a man aged 45 to 65 who had recovered from COVID-19.

This clone was seen just once. This sequence joins TRBV11-2 and TRBJ1-1, with 10 bases fitting TRBD1. The junction had 4 bases not matched to a gene; V was cut back by 3 bases and J by 6 bases. CDR3 length equals 14 residues. From germline, CDR1 is SGHAT and CDR2 FQNNGV. The CDR3 nucleotides are TGTGCCAGCAGCTTGGGACAGGGGCCAGCTGAAGCTTTCTTT. It specifies CASSLGQGPAEAFF.

The CDR3 DNA sequence: TGTGCCAGCTCACCGCGGGGGTTAGGTGAAAAACTGTTTTTT. This codes for CASSPRGLGEKLFF. This chain connects TRBV18 to TRBJ1-4; weak D call: TRBD1 (5 bases). Germline CDR1 KGHSH, CDR2 LQKENI. CDR3 length equals 14 residues. V was pared by 3 bases and J by 7 bases, with 12 bases between.

The chain combines TRBV7-6 with TRBJ2-2; 9 nucleotides align to TRBD2. This CDR3 is 17 amino acids long. CDR1 is SGHVS, CDR2 FNYEAQ, per germline. The trim removed 4 bases at V and 1 base at J, leaving 7 bases unmatched. CDR3 in amino acids: CASSSGNSGRNTGELFF. For the CDR3, the DNA is TGTGCCAGCAGCTCCGGTAATAGCGGGAGGAACACCGGGGAGCTGTTTTTT. Combining the CDR3 with reference TRBV7-6 and TRBJ2-2 gives the whole variable domain GAGVSQSPRYKVTKRGQDVALRCDPISGHVSLYWYRQALGQGPEFLTYFNYEAQQDKSGLPNDRFSAERPEGSISTLTIQRTEQRDSAMYRCASSSGNSGRNTGELFFGEGSRLTVL.

This chain links TRBV7-9 with TRBJ2-1; 7 bases map to TRBD2. J lost 2 bases, V lost 3 bases, and 4 bases had no gene match. Germline CDR1 SEHNR, CDR2 FQNEAQ (reference sequence). This CDR3 region has 15 residues. CDR3 sequence (DNA): TGTGCCAGCAGCTTTAGCGGGCTCACCTACAATGAGCAGTTCTTC. Protein: CASSFSGLTYNEQFF. The entire variable domain, with the rest obtained from reference TRBV7-9 and TRBJ2-1, is as follows: DTGVSQNPRHKITKRGQNVTFRCDPISEHNRLYWYRQTLGQGPEFLTYFQNEAQLEKSRLLSDRFSAERPKGSFSTLEIQRTEQGDSAMYLCASSFSGLTYNEQFFGPGTRLTVL.

This clone was detected once. The chain has TRBV7-8 and TRBJ2-7; D not resolved. Between the trimmed V and J ends, which lost 4 bases and 4 bases, there was a span of 8 bases. Germline V gene lookup returns CDR1 SGHVS and CDR2 FQNEAQ. The CDR3 length is 12 residues. The CDR3 nucleotides are TGTGCCAGCAGCTCAAGCAAGTACGAGCAGTACTTC. This codes for CASSSSKYEQYF.

This sequence joins TRBV6-2 or TRBV6-3 and TRBJ2-2; maybe TRBD2 (6 bases). The CDR3 is 14 residues long. CDR1 and CDR2 from the germline V gene are MNHEY and SVGEGT. Trimming took off 3 bases at V and 5 bases at J, with 10 bases between the two ends. The CDR3 sequence is CASSYGRWTGELFF. CDR3 sequence (DNA): TGTGCCAGCAGTTATGGGAGGTGGACCGGGGAGCTGTTTTTT.

The rearrangement uses TRBV28 and TRBJ2-7, with D tentatively TRBD2 (6 bases). V shed 6 bases and J shed 4 bases, with 16 bases lying between them. CDR1 is MDHEN and CDR2 is SYDVKM in the germline V gene. The CDR3 spans 14 residues. CDR3 in DNA: TGTGCCAGCAGCCCCGGGACTCTCGAATACGAGCAGTACTTC. This translates into CASSPGTLEYEQYF.

This clone was seen once. V is TRBV14 and J is TRBJ1-3; D remains unclear. The CDR3 runs 14 residues. The V gene's germline CDR1 is SGHDN and CDR2 FVKESK. Deletions cut 1 base from V and 0 bases from J, with 4 bases between. The DNA for the CDR3 is TGTGCCAGCAGCCAAGCGAGCTCTGGAAACACCATATATTTT. Its translation: CASSQASSGNTIYF. Based on the CDR3 plus reference TRBV14 and TRBJ1-3, the full variable domain is EAGVTQFPSHSVIEKGQTVTLRCDPISGHDNLYWYRRVMGKEIKFLLHFVKESKQDESGMPNNRFLAERTGGTYSTLKVQPAELEDSGVYFCASSQASSGNTIYFGEGSWLTVV.

The chain couples TRBV10-2 to TRBJ1-5; 8 nucleotides agree with TRBD1. The CDR3 loop spans 13 amino acids. V trimming: 7 bases; J trimming: 6 bases; junction bases outside the gene matches: 5. CDR1 is WSHSY, CDR2 SAAADI, per germline. CDR3 DNA: TGCGCCAGCACAGGGACAGGCCCTCAGCCCCAGCATTTT. Its protein product is CASTGTGPQPQHF.

The chain joins TRBV30 to TRBJ2-7; TRBD1 aligns across 9 bases. The trim removed 4 bases at V and 0 bases at J, leaving 7 bases unmatched. Germline CDR1 reads GTSNPN; CDR2 reads SVGIG (reference sequence). CDR3 length: 15 amino acids. CDR3 region: CAWITGTGNSYEQYF. The CDR3 DNA is TGTGCCTGGATAACCGGGACAGGGAACTCCTACGAGCAGTACTTC.

This chain links TRBV7-2 with TRBJ1-3; 7 bases match TRBD1. The V and J ends lost 6 bases and 0 bases, in that order; junction bases with no gene match: 8. Germline lookup yields CDR1 SGHTA and CDR2 FQGNSA. The CDR3 sequence is 16 residues long. CDR3 region: CASSPRTGPSGNTIYF. CDR3 nucleotides: TGTGCCAGCAGTCCCAGGACAGGACCCTCTGGAAACACCATATATTTT. Complete variable domain (other parts from reference TRBV7-2 and TRBJ1-3): GAGVSQSPSNKVTEKGKDVELRCDPISGHTALYWYRQSLGQGLEFLIYFQGNSAPDKSGLPSDRFSAERTGGSVSTLTIQRTQQEDSAVYLCASSPRTGPSGNTIYFGEGSWLTVV.

Details on this clone: The sample holds other DNA sequences that translate to the same CDR3. V and J are TRBV5-5 and TRBJ1-1, with 7 bases matching TRBD1. Germline CDR1 is SGHKS and CDR2 is YYEKEE (reference sequence). CDR3 length: 14 amino acids. The junction had 4 bases not matched to a gene; V was cut back by 4 bases and J by 1 base. The CDR3, as DNA: TGTGCCAGCAGCCGGACAGGAAGGAACACTGAAGCTTTCTTT. Translating gives CASSRTGRNTEAFF. The full variable domain, in which reference TRBV5-5 and TRBJ1-1 provide the parts outside the CDR3, is DAGVTQSPTHLIKTRGQQVTLRCSPISGHKSVSWYQQVLGQGPQFIFQYYEKEERGRGNFPDRFSARQFPNYSSELNVNALLLGDSALYLCASSRTGRNTEAFFGQGTRLTVV.

The genes are TRBV7-8 and TRBJ2-7; 9 bases are a match to TRBD1. V gave up 4 bases and J gave up 2 bases; unmatched junction bases: 9. This CDR3 is 16 amino acids long. Germline CDR1 reads SGHVS; CDR2 reads FQNEAQ. The CDR3 DNA sequence: TGTGCCAGCAGCTCGGGGAGGGACAGGGATACCTACGAGCAGTACTTC. It translates to CASSSGRDRDTYEQYF.

This sequence joins TRBV27 and TRBJ2-6; D is unclear. The CDR3 is 20 residues long. Germline values: CDR1 MNHEY, CDR2 SMNVEV (reference sequence). Between the trimmed V and J ends, which lost 5 bases and 1 base, there was a span of 24 bases. The CDR3 nucleotides read TGTGCCAGCAGTCCGGAGCTCCTAGTGGGTCGGGTGTCTGGGGCCAACGTCCTGACTTTC. Its translation is CASSPELLVGRVSGANVLTF. The complete variable domain, with remaining parts taken from reference TRBV27 and TRBJ2-6, reads EAQVTQNPRYLITVTGKKLTVTCSQNMNHEYMSWYRQDPGLGLRQIYYSMNVEVTDKGDVPEGYKVSRKEKRNFPLILESPSPNQTSLYFCASSPELLVGRVSGANVLTFGAGSRLTVL.

The V call is TRBV7-6, the J call TRBJ2-5, with 8 bases that match TRBD1. Germline V gives CDR1 SGHVS, CDR2 FNYEAQ. V gave up 1 base and J gave up 4 bases; unmatched junction bases: 8. The CDR3 covers 16 residues. CDR3 in DNA: TGTGCCAGCAGCTTAGGAGGGGGAGGACAGGGAGAGACCCAGTACTTC. Translating it yields CASSLGGGGQGETQYF.

The chain employs TRBV3-1 (or the pseudogene TRBV3-2) and TRBJ1-2; a possible D gene is TRBD1 (5 bases). This CDR3 has 13 residues. Germline CDR1 is LGHDT and CDR2 is YNNKEL (reference sequence). V was clipped by 8 bases and J by 4 bases, with 14 bases between them. CDR3 DNA sequence: TGTGCCAGCCTAGGGAGGGACCTCTATGGCTACACCTTC. This encodes CASLGRDLYGYTF.

V is TRBV9 and J is TRBJ2-3; 7 nucleotides agree with TRBD2. The CDR3 sequence is 16 residues long. Germline CDR1 SGDLS, CDR2 YYNGEE. Germline trimming cut 3 bases from V and 5 bases from J; bases unmatched to any gene: 12. The CDR3 here is CASSAPNLGLVDTQYF. The CDR3 nucleotides read TGTGCCAGCAGCGCCCCAAATTTAGGACTAGTAGATACGCAGTATTTT. The full variable domain, its missing parts supplied by reference TRBV9 and TRBJ2-3, is DSGVTQTPKHLITATGQRVTLRCSPRSGDLSVYWYQQSLDQGLQFLIQYYNGEERAKGNILERFSAQQFPDLHSELNLSSLELGDSALYFCASSAPNLGLVDTQYFGPGTRLTVL.

V gene TRBV5-1 combines with J gene TRBJ2-7; TRBD2 matches at 9 bases. The CDR3 runs to 14 residues. V lost 4 bases to trimming and J lost 5 bases; unmatched junction nucleotides: 7. Germline CDR1 reads SGHRS; CDR2 reads YFSETQ. CDR3 coding DNA: TGCGCCAGCAGCAACGGACTAGCGTGGAACGAGCAGTACTTC. It is translated as CASSNGLAWNEQYF.

The J gene is TRBJ1-1, the V gene TRBV30; D gene ambiguous. CDR1 and CDR2 (germline): GTSNPN, SVGIG (reference sequence). This CDR3 is 13 amino acids long. Trimming left V 2 bases short and J 4 bases short, with 11 bases between. CDR3 DNA sequence: TGTGCCTGGAGTATCAAGACGGGCACTGAAGCTTTCTTT. Protein sequence: CAWSIKTGTEAFF. The whole variable domain, remainder taken from reference TRBV30 and TRBJ1-1, is SQTIHQWPATLVQPVGSPLSLECTVEGTSNPNLYWYRQAAGRGLQLLFYSVGIGQISSEVPQNLSASRPQDRQFILSSKKLLLSDSGFYLCAWSIKTGTEAFFGQGTRLTVV.

J is TRBJ2-1 and V is TRBV7-9, with unresolved D. CDR3 size: 18 residues. Germline V lookup: CDR1 SEHNR, CDR2 FQNEAQ (reference sequence). Trimming took 3 bases from V and 0 from J, leaving 18 bases between them. The CDR3 region has the DNA TGTGCCAGCAGCTTTGGCCGAGATAGCCGGAGCTCCTACAATGAGCAGTTCTTC. Translating gives CASSFGRDSRSSYNEQFF.

Comments on this clone: A junction end diverges from the germline sequence, so it may reflect a read error. J is TRBJ2-7 and V is TRBV9; D not certain. Germline-derived CDR1 and CDR2 are SGDLS and YYNGEE. The CDR3 consists of 13 residues. The CDR3 nucleotides read TGTGCCAGCAGCGGACCACCTAGTTGGCTAAGTGAGTTC. Translation gives CASSGPPSWLSEF.

The CDR3 loop reads CASSFSGTGSRELFF. The DNA of the CDR3 is TGTGCCAGCAGCTTTTCCGGGACAGGGAGCCGGGAGCTGTTTTTT. The gene calls are TRBV7-2 and TRBJ2-2, with TRBD1 identical over 9 bases. The junction had 8 bases not matched to a gene; V was cut back by 3 bases and J by 9 bases. There are 15 residues in the CDR3. The V gene's germline CDR1 is SGHTA and CDR2 FQGNSA.

The chain has TRBV6-2 or TRBV6-3 and TRBJ1-4; maybe TRBD1 (6 bases). The V end lost 2 bases, the J end lost 3 bases, and 13 bases lay between the germline ends. In germline, CDR1 is MNHEY, CDR2 SVGEGT. The CDR3 sequence is 16 residues long. CDR3 nucleotides: TGTGCCAGCAGTTACGCACAGGGCGAAGCTAATGAAAAACTGTTTTTT. Its translation is CASSYAQGEANEKLFF.

This clone occurred a few times. The chain is built from TRBV27 and TRBJ2-2, with D tentatively TRBD2 (5 bases). CDR1 is MNHEY, CDR2 SMNVEV, per germline (reference sequence). The CDR3 spans 11 residues. V gave up 7 bases and J gave up 7 bases, with 7 bases separating them. CDR3 DNA: TGTGCCAGCAATCGGGGCGGGGAGCTGTTTTTT. Translated: CASNRGGELFF.

This chain links TRBV18 with TRBJ2-2, with unresolved D. The germline CDR1 and CDR2 sequences are KGHSH and LQKENI. The V gene lost 3 bases and the J gene lost 1 base, with 6 bases spanning the gap. CDR3 length: 14 amino acids. CDR3 loop: CASSPTRNTGELFF. CDR3 coding DNA: TGTGCCAGCTCACCGACACGGAACACCGGGGAGCTGTTTTTT.

This clone showed up just once. Here the CDR3 DNA reads TGCGCCAGCCAGAGACTAGCGGGGGGGCTTCAAGAGACCCAGTACTTC. This encodes CASQRLAGGLQETQYF. The V gene is TRBV5-1, the J gene TRBJ2-5; 14 bases match TRBD2. CDR3 length: 16 amino acids. V shed 7 bases, J shed 2 bases, and the junction held 7 bases outside the gene matches. CDR1 is SGHRS, CDR2 YFSETQ, per germline.

The CDR3 sequence is CATSRGRGSGMGYNEQFF. DNA of the CDR3: TGTGCCACCAGCAGAGGGCGTGGGTCGGGAATGGGCTACAATGAGCAGTTCTTC. The genes are TRBV15 and TRBJ2-1; the D gene is possibly TRBD2 (5 bases). V lost 1 base to trimming and J lost 3 bases, with 19 bases between them. CDR3 size: 18 residues. Germline V lookup: CDR1 LNHNV, CDR2 YYDKDF (reference sequence).

The rearrangement joins TRBV6-5 to TRBJ2-7, with 8 positions matching TRBD2. The V and J ends lost 6 bases and 2 bases, in that order; junction bases with no gene match: 9. This CDR3 contains 15 residues. The germline CDR1 and CDR2 sequences are MNHEY and SVGAGI. CDR3 residues: CASSRLGTSAYEQYF. In nucleotides, the CDR3 is TGTGCCAGCAGCCGTCTCGGGACTAGTGCCTACGAGCAGTACTTC.

The CDR3 nucleotides read TGTGCCAGCAGTGGATCAACAGGGGGCGCCGGCCACGAGCAGTACTTC. Translation: CASSGSTGGAGHEQYF. V gene TRBV6-1 combines with J gene TRBJ2-7; 9 positions match TRBD1. The length of the CDR3 is 16 residues. Per the germline V gene, CDR1 is MNHNS and CDR2 is SASEGT. V lost 4 bases to trimming and J lost 5 bases; unmatched junction nucleotides: 12.